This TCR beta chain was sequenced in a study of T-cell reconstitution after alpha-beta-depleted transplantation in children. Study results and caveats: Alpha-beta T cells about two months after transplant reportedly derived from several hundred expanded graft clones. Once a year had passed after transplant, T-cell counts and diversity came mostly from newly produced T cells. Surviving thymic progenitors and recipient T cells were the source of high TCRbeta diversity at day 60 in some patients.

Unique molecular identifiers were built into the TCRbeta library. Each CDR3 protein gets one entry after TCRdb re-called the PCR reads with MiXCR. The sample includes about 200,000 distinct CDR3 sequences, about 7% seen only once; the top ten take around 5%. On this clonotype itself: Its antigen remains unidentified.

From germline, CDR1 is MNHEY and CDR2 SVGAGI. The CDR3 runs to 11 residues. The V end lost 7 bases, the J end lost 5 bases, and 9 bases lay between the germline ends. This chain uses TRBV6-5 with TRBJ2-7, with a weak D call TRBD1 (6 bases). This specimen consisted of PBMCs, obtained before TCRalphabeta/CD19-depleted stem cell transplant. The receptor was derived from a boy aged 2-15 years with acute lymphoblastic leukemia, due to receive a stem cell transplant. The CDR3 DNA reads TGTGCCAGCAAACAGGGTAACGAGCAGTACTTC. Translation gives CASKQGNEQYF.